The 15 T cell receptor beta chains given below trace back to one sample, sequenced in a study of blood T cell repertoires in COVID-19. The table came from immunoSEQ multiplex PCR; TCRdb's copy has only in-frame clones and leaves some out. In the table there are around 290,000 clones, 89% of which are singletons. Input material: PBMCs or T cells enriched from blood (not recorded which). These receptors came from a woman aged 40 to 49 who had recovered from COVID-19.

The chain's CDR3 is CASSPSLFGLAGANEQYF. CDR3 in DNA: TGCGCCAGCAGCCCAAGCCTATTTGGACTAGCGGGAGCTAACGAGCAGTACTTC. The rearrangement uses TRBV4-1 and TRBJ2-7, with 13 bases lining up with TRBD2. This CDR3 comprises 18 residues. The V gene end was trimmed by 4 bases and the J gene end by 5 bases; junction bases not matched to a gene: 14. Germline V gives CDR1 MGHRA, CDR2 YSYEKL.

The chain is built from TRBV5-1 and TRBJ2-5; D might be TRBD2 (6 bases). The CDR3 covers 13 residues. Germline V gene data show CDR1 as SGHRS and CDR2 as YFSETQ. Trimming cost V 5 bases and J 5 bases, with 13 bases left between them. The CDR3 DNA reads TGCGCCAGCAGAAACGGGAGAGATGAGACCCAGTACTTC. Its translation is CASRNGRDETQYF.

The rearrangement links TRBV7-2 to TRBJ2-7, with unresolved D. The CDR3 extends over 15 amino acids. Germline V gene sequence: CDR1 SGHTA, CDR2 FQGNSA. V lost 1 base and J 0 bases, leaving 10 bases between the germline ends. In DNA, the CDR3 is TGTGCCAGCAGCTTAGAGTCAGGCAACTCCTACGAGCAGTACTTC. Its translation is CASSLESGNSYEQYF.

The chain recombines TRBV6-5 with TRBJ2-6; TRBD1 agrees at 7 bases. CDR1 MNHEY and CDR2 SVGAGI come from the germline V gene. The CDR3 length is 16 residues. V shed 2 bases, J shed 3 bases, and the junction held 4 bases outside the gene matches. Written as DNA, the CDR3 is TGTGCCAGCAGTTACACAACAGGGGTTGGGGCCAACGTCCTGACTTTC. Translation gives CASSYTTGVGANVLTF.

This clone has a handful of counts. The chain combines TRBV5-1 with TRBJ2-7, with 10 positions matching TRBD1. The germline CDR1 and CDR2 sequences are SGHRS and YFSETQ. The CDR3 is 15 amino acids. The J segment lost 12 bases and the V segment lost 2 bases, leaving 14 bases of the junction unmatched. The CDR3 DNA is TGCGCCAGCAGCTTACAATCCACCCCGACAGGGGGCCGGTACTTC. It yields the protein CASSLQSTPTGGRYF.

V gene TRBV19 combines with J gene TRBJ1-4; the D gene is possibly TRBD1 (6 bases). This CDR3 has 14 amino acids. Germline V gene data show CDR1 as LNHDA and CDR2 as SQIVND (reference sequence). Trimming stripped 4 bases from V and 8 bases from J, with 14 bases between. This chain's CDR3 is CASSTQGAGEKLFF. The CDR3 coding sequence is TGTGCCAGTAGTACACAGGGTGCCGGCGAAAAACTGTTTTTT.

The V and J genes are TRBV6-5 and TRBJ1-5; no clear D. Germline V gene data show CDR1 as MNHEY and CDR2 as SVGAGI. Trimming cost V 2 bases and J 4 bases, with 6 bases left between them. This CDR3 has 13 residues. CDR3 protein: CASSYNGNQPQHF. The CDR3 DNA is TGTGCCAGCAGTTACAACGGGAATCAGCCCCAGCATTTT.

V is TRBV7-2 and J is TRBJ2-1, with unresolved D. The germline V gene encodes CDR1 SGHTA and CDR2 FQGNSA. V was shortened by 4 bases and J by 6 bases, with 19 bases between the two germline ends. This CDR3 is built from 16 residues. DNA of the CDR3: TGTGCCAGCAGCTCTATCCAGGTAAGGATTGCCAATGAGCAGTTCTTC. Residues: CASSSIQVRIANEQFF.

This chain uses TRBV30 with TRBJ1-2; TRBD1 might be the D (5 bases). The CDR3 is 13 residues long. The germline V gene has CDR1 GTSNPN and CDR2 SVGIG (reference sequence). Trimming pared 3 bases from V and 0 bases from J, leaving 8 bases between. In DNA form, the CDR3 reads TGTGCCTGGAGCCGGGGGGCTAACTATGGCTACACCTTC. This gives the protein CAWSRGANYGYTF.

The V gene is TRBV18, the J gene TRBJ2-5, with D maybe TRBD2 (6 bases). Trimming stripped 6 bases from V and 5 bases from J, with 13 bases between. Germline V gene lookup returns CDR1 KGHSH and CDR2 LQKENI. This CDR3 comprises 13 residues. CDR3 protein: CASSPSDWETQYF. The DNA of the CDR3 is TGTGCCAGCTCCCCTAGCGATTGGGAGACCCAGTACTTC.

The chain combines TRBV2 with TRBJ1-2, with TRBD1 identical over 9 bases. Germline lookup yields CDR1 SNHLY and CDR2 FYNNEI. The ends lost 4 bases at V and 0 bases at J; junction bases unmatched: 3. There are 15 residues in the CDR3. The CDR3 bases are TGTGCCAGCAGTGCCCGGACAGGGGCTAACTATGGCTACACCTTC. It is translated as CASSARTGANYGYTF. The entire variable domain, with the rest obtained from reference TRBV2 and TRBJ1-2, is as follows: EPEVTQTPSHQVTQMGQEVILRCVPISNHLYFYWYRQILGQKVEFLVSFYNNEISEKSEIFDDQFSVERPDGSNFTLKIRSTKLEDSAMYFCASSARTGANYGYTFGSGTRLTVV.

The CDR3 region is CASSLSGTSGAYEQYF. The DNA of the CDR3 is TGTGCCAGCAGCTTATCCGGGACTAGCGGTGCCTACGAGCAGTACTTC. The chain combines TRBV7-2 with TRBJ2-7; TRBD2 matches 11 bases. From germline, CDR1 is SGHTA and CDR2 FQGNSA. V gave up 2 bases and J gave up 2 bases; unmatched junction bases: 5. The CDR3 is made up of 16 amino acids.

V usage is TRBV5-1 and J usage is TRBJ1-6; possible D gene TRBD1, 6 bases. Trimming shortened V by 4 bases and J by 0 bases, and 14 bases separated the two germline ends. The CDR3 contains 17 residues. Germline CDR1 SGHRS, CDR2 YFSETQ. The CDR3: CASSPTGLSSYNSPLHF. The CDR3 coding sequence is TGCGCCAGCAGCCCGACAGGACTGAGCTCCTATAATTCACCCCTCCACTTT.

This clone appeared a single time. The CDR3 DNA sequence: TGTGCCAGCAGCTTAGATCAGGGGGACTATGGCTACACCTTC. Translation gives CASSLDQGDYGYTF. The V call is TRBV7-8, the J call TRBJ1-2, with TRBD1 matching over 7 bases. The CDR3 extends over 14 amino acids. Germline V gene sequence: CDR1 SGHVS, CDR2 FQNEAQ. Trimming took 1 base from V and 3 from J; bases not matched to a gene: 2.

This chain joins TRBV4-1 and TRBJ1-2; D is undetermined. In germline, CDR1 is MGHRA, CDR2 YSYEKL. The V gene lost 0 bases and the J gene lost 3 bases, with 11 bases spanning the gap. The CDR3 loop spans 15 amino acids. Written as DNA, the CDR3 is TGCGCCAGCAGCCAAGACGGAGGGTCCCACTATGGCTACACCTTC. Translated: CASSQDGGSHYGYTF.